This T cell receptor (beta chain) is drawn from a study of T cells in lung cancer brain metastases. TCRdb's copy holds only in-frame clones and misses some; the assay was immunoSEQ multiplex PCR. The repertoire includes thousands of clones, 87% of them detected once, and roughly 3.4% sits in the top ten. Study-wide results and caveats: Most clones were lesion-specific, with limited overlap between paired lesions (mean Morisita index roughly 0.25).

The germline gives CDR1 SGHKS, CDR2 YYEKEE (reference sequence). CDR3 length equals 15 residues. In regard to this clone: Its antigen is not identified. Its ends do not fully match the called genes, so a read error is possible.

This receptor was identified in a woman in her forties or fifties with non-small cell lung cancer. The sequenced material came from tumor tissue from the primary lung tumor. The chain is built from TRBV5-5 and TRBJ2-3; TRBD2 matches 9 bases. As DNA, the CDR3 is TGTACCAGCAGCCCGCAGCGGGAGGTCGCAGATACGCAGTATTTT. Its protein is CTSSPQREVADTQYF. The full variable domain, rest sourced from reference TRBV5-5 and TRBJ2-3, is DAGVTQSPTHLIKTRGQQVTLRCSPISGHKSVSWYQQVLGQGPQFIFQYYEKEERGRGNFPDRFSARQFPNYSSELNVNALLLGDSALYLCTSSPQREVADTQYFGPGTRLTVL.